One and the same sample provided the 21 T cell receptor beta chains below, sequenced in a study of monozygotic twins with inflammatory bowel disease. For each CDR3 protein, TCRdb gives one entry from its re-call of the 5' RACE reads, without DNA. The sample includes some 150,000 distinct CDR3 sequences. The source material was blood. These receptors were taken from a human donor with ulcerative colitis or Crohn's disease, or a healthy co-twin of an affected twin (not recorded which).

The chain is built from TRBV6-1 and TRBJ2-4; TCRdb proposes TRBD2, but this gene call is untestable without DNA. CDR3 length: 18 amino acids. The germline CDR1 and CDR2 sequences are MNHNS and SASEGT. The CDR3 sequence is CASSLPSRTFLAKNIQYF.

The genes are TRBV12-3 or TRBV12-4 and TRBJ1-5; checking the TCRdb D call of TRBD1 is not possible without DNA. CDR3 length equals 15 residues. The CDR3 sequence is CASSAGQGSHQPQHF.

The rearrangement joins TRBV11-2 to TRBJ2-5; the D gene TCRdb calls, TRBD2, cannot be checked with no DNA. This CDR3 is built from 14 residues. Germline assignment: CDR1 SGHAT and CDR2 FQNNGV. The CDR3 spells CASSYGTPQETQYF. The full variable domain, its missing parts supplied by reference TRBV11-2 and TRBJ2-5, is EAGVAQSPRYKIIEKRQSVAFWCNPISGHATLYWYQQILGQGPKLLIQFQNNGVVDDSQLPKDRFSAERLKGVDSTLKIQPAKLEDSAVYLCASSYGTPQETQYFGPGTRLLVL.

The CDR3: CATSDGTGGRNTEAFF. The rearrangement links TRBV24-1 to TRBJ1-1; as DNA is missing, the TRBD1 call by TCRdb cannot be tested. Germline-derived CDR1 and CDR2 are KGHDR and SFDVKD. This CDR3 has 16 amino acids.

The chain has TRBV7-3 and TRBJ2-3; without DNA, the TCRdb call of TRBD1 cannot be checked. CDR3 length: 14 residues. Germline CDR1 SGHTA, CDR2 FQGTGA. The CDR3 spells CASSSTGARRTQYF.

The chain employs TRBV14 and TRBJ2-7. CDR1 and CDR2 (germline): SGHDN, FVKESK. This CDR3 comprises 14 residues. CDR3 residues: CASSQEQGLYEQYF.

The J gene is TRBJ2-2, the V gene TRBV6-1. Germline assignment: CDR1 MNHNS and CDR2 SASEGT. This CDR3 comprises 12 residues. The CDR3: CASSETTGELFF.

The J gene is TRBJ1-3, the V gene TRBV28. Per the germline V gene, CDR1 is MDHEN and CDR2 is SYDVKM. This CDR3 region has 12 residues. CDR3 region: CASSLTGNTIYF. The full variable domain, completed using reference TRBV28 and TRBJ1-3, is DVKVTQSSRYLVKRTGEKVFLECVQDMDHENMFWYRQDPGLGLRLIYFSYDVKMKEKGDIPEGYSVSREKKERFSLILESASTNQTSMYLCASSLTGNTIYFGEGSWLTVV.

J is TRBJ2-1 and V is TRBV28; TCRdb picks TRBD1, but there is no DNA to check that call. Germline assignment: CDR1 MDHEN and CDR2 SYDVKM. The CDR3 covers 13 residues. CDR3 sequence reads: CASSLTGYHEQFF.

The V and J genes are TRBV12-3 or TRBV12-4 and TRBJ2-3; without DNA, the TCRdb call of TRBD2 cannot be checked. The CDR3 contains 15 residues. CDR3 residues: CASSLGDYYTDTQYF.

The J gene is TRBJ1-5, the V gene TRBV12-3 or TRBV12-4; TCRdb names TRBD1, which stays unverified in the absence of DNA. The CDR3 totals 16 residues. CDR3: CASSTGDRASNQPQHF.

V gene TRBV5-1 combines with J gene TRBJ2-5; TCRdb proposes TRBD1, but this gene call is untestable without DNA. Germline V gives CDR1 SGHRS, CDR2 YFSETQ. The CDR3 totals 13 residues. The CDR3: CASSYEPREGRSF.

The V call is TRBV4-3, the J call TRBJ2-1. Germline CDR1 is LGHNA and CDR2 is YSLEER. The CDR3 runs 12 residues. The CDR3 protein is CASSQDRSRKFF.

The rearrangement joins TRBV9 to TRBJ2-6; the TCRdb D gene call, TRBD1, has no DNA to confirm it. The CDR3 spans 15 residues. Germline V gives CDR1 SGDLS, CDR2 YYNGEE. The CDR3 reads CASSVRGPGANVLTF.

This sequence joins TRBV28 and TRBJ1-2; the TRBD1 assignment by TCRdb is unverifiable without DNA. The CDR3 runs to 15 residues. Germline lookup yields CDR1 MDHEN and CDR2 SYDVKM. This CDR3 is CASSLPRELSYGYTF.

The rearrangement links TRBV25-1 to TRBJ1-1. The germline gives CDR1 MGHDK, CDR2 SYGVNS. The CDR3 spans 12 residues. The CDR3 spells CASSELEAEAFF.

J is TRBJ1-2 and V is TRBV5-1; TCRdb outputs TRBD1, but without DNA this stays unchecked. The V gene's germline CDR1 is SGHRS and CDR2 YFSETQ. The CDR3 sequence is 13 residues long. The CDR3 here is CASSRDRIYGYTF.

The rearrangement links TRBV6-1 to TRBJ2-7; TCRdb designates TRBD2, a call that cannot be tested without DNA. This CDR3 is 14 amino acids long. Germline V gene lookup returns CDR1 MNHNS and CDR2 SASEGT. CDR3 region: CASKPGMGGYEQYF.

The V gene is TRBV5-1, the J gene TRBJ2-1; TCRdb returns TRBD1, unconfirmable since there is no DNA. CDR3 length equals 14 residues. Germline V CDR1 and CDR2: SGHRS, YFSETQ. CDR3: CASSSDRLGLLSFF.

This chain links TRBV5-1 with TRBJ2-3. The CDR3 is 15 amino acids. CDR1 and CDR2 from the germline V gene are SGHRS and YFSETQ. The CDR3 region is CASSLGLSSTDTQYF.

This sequence joins TRBV20-1 and TRBJ1-4; the TCRdb call, TRBD1, lacks DNA for checking. The CDR3 loop spans 14 amino acids. Germline CDR1 and CDR2: DFQATT and SNEGSKA (reference sequence). CDR3 sequence reads: CSAREGQRDEKLFF.